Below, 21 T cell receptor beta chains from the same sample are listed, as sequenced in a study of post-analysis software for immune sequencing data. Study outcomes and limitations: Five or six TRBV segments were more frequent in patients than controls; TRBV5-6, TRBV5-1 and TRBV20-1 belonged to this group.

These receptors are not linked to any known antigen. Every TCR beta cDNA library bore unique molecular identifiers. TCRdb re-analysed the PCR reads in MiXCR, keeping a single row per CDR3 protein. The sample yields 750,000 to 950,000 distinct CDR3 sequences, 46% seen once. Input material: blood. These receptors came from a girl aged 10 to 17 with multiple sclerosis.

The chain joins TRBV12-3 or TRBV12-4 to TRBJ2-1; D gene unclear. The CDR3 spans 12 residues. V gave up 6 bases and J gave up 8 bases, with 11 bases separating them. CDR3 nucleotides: TGTGCCAGCAGATTTAGAGGAGATGAGCAGTTCTTC. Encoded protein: CASRFRGDEQFF.

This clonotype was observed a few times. CDR3 sequence: CATSRTGGFGEKLFF. The CDR3 DNA reads as TGTGCCACCAGCAGGACAGGGGGCTTTGGAGAAAAACTGTTTTTT. This rearrangement joins TRBV15 to TRBJ1-4; 10 bases are a match to TRBD1. Germline trimming cut 3 bases from V and 8 bases from J; bases unmatched to any gene: 6. This CDR3 has 15 residues. Germline loops: CDR1 LNHNV, CDR2 YYDKDF (reference sequence). The full variable domain, in which reference TRBV15 and TRBJ1-4 provide the parts outside the CDR3, is DAMVIQNPRYQVTQFGKPVTLSCSQTLNHNVMYWYQQKSSQAPKLLFHYYDKDFNNEADTPDNFQSRRPNTSFCFLDIRSPGLGDTAMYLCATSRTGGFGEKLFFGSGTQLSVL.

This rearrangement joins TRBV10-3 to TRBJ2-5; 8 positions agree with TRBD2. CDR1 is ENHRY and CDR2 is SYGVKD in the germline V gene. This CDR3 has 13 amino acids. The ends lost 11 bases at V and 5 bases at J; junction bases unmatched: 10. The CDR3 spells CAVGSGAGETQYF. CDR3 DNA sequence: TGTGCCGTTGGTAGCGGGGCTGGGGAGACCCAGTACTTC.

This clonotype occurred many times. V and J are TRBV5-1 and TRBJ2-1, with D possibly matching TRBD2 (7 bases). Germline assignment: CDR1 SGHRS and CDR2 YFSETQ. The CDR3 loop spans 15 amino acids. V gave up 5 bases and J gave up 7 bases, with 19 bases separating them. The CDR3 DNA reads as TGCGCCAGCAGTACGACGAGGGGGGGGAGTAATGAGCAGTTCTTC. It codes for CASSTTRGGSNEQFF.

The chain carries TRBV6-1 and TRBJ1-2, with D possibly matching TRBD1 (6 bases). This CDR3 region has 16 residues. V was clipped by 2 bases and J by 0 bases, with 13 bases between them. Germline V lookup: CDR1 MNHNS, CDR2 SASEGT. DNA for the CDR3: TGTGCCAGCAGTGAATTATTGGACAGAGCTAACTATGGCTACACCTTC. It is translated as CASSELLDRANYGYTF.

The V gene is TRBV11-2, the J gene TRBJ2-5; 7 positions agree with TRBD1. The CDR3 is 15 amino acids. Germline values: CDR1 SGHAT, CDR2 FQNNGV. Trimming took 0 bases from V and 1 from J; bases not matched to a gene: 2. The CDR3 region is CASSLESGGQETQYF. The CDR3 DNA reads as TGTGCCAGCAGCTTAGAATCAGGGGGCCAAGAGACCCAGTACTTC.

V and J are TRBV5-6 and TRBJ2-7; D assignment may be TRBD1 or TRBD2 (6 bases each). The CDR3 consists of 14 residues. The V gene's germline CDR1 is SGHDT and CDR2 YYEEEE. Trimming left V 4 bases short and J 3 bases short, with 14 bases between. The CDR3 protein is CASSDPGANYEQYF. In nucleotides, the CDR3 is TGTGCCAGCAGCGACCCGGGGGCGAACTACGAGCAGTACTTC.

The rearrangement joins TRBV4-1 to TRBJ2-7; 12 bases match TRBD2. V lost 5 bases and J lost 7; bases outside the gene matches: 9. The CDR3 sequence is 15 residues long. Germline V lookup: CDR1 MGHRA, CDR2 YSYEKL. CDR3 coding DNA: TGCGCCAGCAGCAGCGACCCCGGACTAGCGGGGGAGCAGTACTTC. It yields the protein CASSSDPGLAGEQYF.

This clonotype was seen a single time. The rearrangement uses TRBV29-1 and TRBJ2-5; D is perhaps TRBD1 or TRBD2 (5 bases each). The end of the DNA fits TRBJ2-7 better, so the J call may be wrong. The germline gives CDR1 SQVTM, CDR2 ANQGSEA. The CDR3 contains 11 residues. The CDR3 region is CSVGDSGEQYF. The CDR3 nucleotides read TGCAGCGTGGGAGACAGCGGCGAGCAGTACTTC.

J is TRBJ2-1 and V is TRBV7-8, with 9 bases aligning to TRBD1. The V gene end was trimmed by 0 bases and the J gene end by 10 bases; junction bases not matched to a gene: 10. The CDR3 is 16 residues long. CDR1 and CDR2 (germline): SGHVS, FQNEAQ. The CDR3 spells CASSLAPRGTGNEQFF. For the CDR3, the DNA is TGTGCCAGCAGCTTAGCCCCTAGGGGGACAGGGAACGAGCAGTTCTTC.

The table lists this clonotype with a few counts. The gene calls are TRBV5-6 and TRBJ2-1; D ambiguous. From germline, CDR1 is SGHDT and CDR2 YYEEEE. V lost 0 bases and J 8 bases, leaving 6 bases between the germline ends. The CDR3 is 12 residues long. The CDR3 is CASSLAFDEQFF. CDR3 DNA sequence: TGTGCCAGCAGCTTGGCCTTCGATGAGCAGTTCTTC. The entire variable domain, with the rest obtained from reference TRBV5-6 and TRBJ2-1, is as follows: DAGVTQSPTHLIKTRGQQVTLRCSPKSGHDTVSWYQQALGQGPQFIFQYYEEEERQRGNFPDRFSGHQFPNYSSELNVNALLLGDSALYLCASSLAFDEQFFGPGTRLTVL.

CDR3 bases: TGTGCCAGCAGCCTTCCCGGGACAGGACACAATGAGCAGTTCTTC. Translating it yields CASSLPGTGHNEQFF. The V call is TRBV7-9, the J call TRBJ2-1; TRBD1 aligns across 8 bases. Trimming cost V 5 bases and J 5 bases; bases outside gene matches: 8. The CDR3 length is 15 residues. Germline V gene sequence: CDR1 SEHNR, CDR2 FQNEAQ (reference sequence).

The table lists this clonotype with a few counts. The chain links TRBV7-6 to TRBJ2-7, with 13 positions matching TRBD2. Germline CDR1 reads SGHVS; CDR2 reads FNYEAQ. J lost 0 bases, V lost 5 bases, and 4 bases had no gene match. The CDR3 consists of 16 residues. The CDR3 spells CASSPGLAGTSYEQYF. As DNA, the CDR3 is TGTGCCAGCAGCCCGGGACTAGCGGGGACCTCCTACGAGCAGTACTTC. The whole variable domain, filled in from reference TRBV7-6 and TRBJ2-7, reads GAGVSQSPRYKVTKRGQDVALRCDPISGHVSLYWYRQALGQGPEFLTYFNYEAQQDKSGLPNDRFSAERPEGSISTLTIQRTEQRDSAMYRCASSPGLAGTSYEQYFGPGTRLTVT.

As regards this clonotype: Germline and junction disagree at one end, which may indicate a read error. The CDR3 loop is CASSSYLDQRQHF. The CDR3 nucleotides are TGTGCCAGCAGTTCTTACCTGGATCAGCGCCAGCATTTT. V gene TRBV6-5 combines with J gene TRBJ1-5; D is unresolved. CDR1 is MNHEY and CDR2 is SVGAGI in the germline V gene. The CDR3 covers 13 residues.

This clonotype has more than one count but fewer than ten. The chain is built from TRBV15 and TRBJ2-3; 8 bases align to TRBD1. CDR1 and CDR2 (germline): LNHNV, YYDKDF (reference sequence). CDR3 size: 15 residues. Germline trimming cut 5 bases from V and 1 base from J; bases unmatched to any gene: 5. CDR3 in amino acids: CATSGWTGRTDTQYF. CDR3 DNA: TGTGCCACCAGCGGGTGGACAGGGCGCACAGATACGCAGTATTTT.

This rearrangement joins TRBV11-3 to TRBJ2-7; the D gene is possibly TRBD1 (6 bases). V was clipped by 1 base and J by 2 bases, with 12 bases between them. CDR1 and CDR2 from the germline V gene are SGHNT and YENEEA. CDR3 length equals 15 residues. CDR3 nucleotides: TGTGCCAGCAGCTTAGCAGGGACACCTCCCTACGAGCAGTACTTC. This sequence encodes CASSLAGTPPYEQYF.

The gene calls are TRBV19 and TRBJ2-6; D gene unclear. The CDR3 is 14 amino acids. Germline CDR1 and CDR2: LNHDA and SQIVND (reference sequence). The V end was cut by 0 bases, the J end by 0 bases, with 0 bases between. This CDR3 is CASSIDSGANVLTF. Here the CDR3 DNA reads TGTGCCAGTAGTATAGACTCTGGGGCCAACGTCCTGACTTTC.

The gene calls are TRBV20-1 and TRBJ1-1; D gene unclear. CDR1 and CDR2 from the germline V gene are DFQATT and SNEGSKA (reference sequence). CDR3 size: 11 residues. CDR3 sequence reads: CKLQKNTEAFF. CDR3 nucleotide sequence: TGCAAGCTGCAGAAGAACACTGAAGCTTTCTTT.

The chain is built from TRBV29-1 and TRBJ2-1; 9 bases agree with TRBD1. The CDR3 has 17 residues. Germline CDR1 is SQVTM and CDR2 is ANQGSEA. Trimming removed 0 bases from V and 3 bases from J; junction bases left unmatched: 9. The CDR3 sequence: CSVEDPPDRGLYNEQFF. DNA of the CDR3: TGCAGCGTTGAAGATCCCCCGGACAGGGGACTCTACAATGAGCAGTTCTTC.

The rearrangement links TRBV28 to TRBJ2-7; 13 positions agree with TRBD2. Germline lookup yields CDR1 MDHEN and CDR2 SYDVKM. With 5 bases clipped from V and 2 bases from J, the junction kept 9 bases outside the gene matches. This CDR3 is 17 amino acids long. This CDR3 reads CASSEGLAGILTYEQYF. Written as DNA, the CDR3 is TGTGCCAGCAGTGAGGGACTAGCGGGAATACTTACCTACGAGCAGTACTTC.

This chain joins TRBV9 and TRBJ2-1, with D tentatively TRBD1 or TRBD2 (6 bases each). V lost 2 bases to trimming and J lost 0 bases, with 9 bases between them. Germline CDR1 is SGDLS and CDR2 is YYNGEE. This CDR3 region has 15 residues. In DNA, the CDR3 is TGTGCCAGCAGCGTCGGGGGCGGCTCCTACAATGAGCAGTTCTTC. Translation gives CASSVGGGSYNEQFF.